Listed here is a single T cell receptor beta chain. Participants had their cohort set by participant-reported clinical history. The trim removed 2 bases at V and 8 bases at J, leaving 9 bases unmatched. Germline V gene sequence: CDR1 MNHEY, CDR2 SVGAGI. The CDR3 sequence is 15 residues long. This entry is derived from a study of blood T cell repertoires in COVID-19. Whole-study context: Material from acute and convalescent COVID-19 was sourced from the United States, Italy and Spain. T cells, B-cell-depleted T cells, or PBMCs provided the cDNA or gDNA that served as material.

Per the study methods: Reference gene primers were amplified, and this amplification served to estimate nucleated cell counts. Data came from immunoSEQ multiplex PCR; TCRdb stores just in-frame clones and leaves some out. Clone size and the V and J calls come from that table; the DNA yielded D and trimming. The table lists roughly 300,000 clones, approximately 91% of them singletons. V gene TRBV6-5 combines with J gene TRBJ1-5; TRBD1 matches at 7 bases. The sample was PBMCs or T cells enriched from blood (not recorded which). This receptor was obtained from a woman aged 40 to 50 with acute COVID-19. CDR3 DNA: TGTGCCAGCAGTTACAGGGACAGAGCAATAAAGCCCCAGCATTTT. It specifies CASSYRDRAIKPQHF.